These T cell receptor beta chains were read from a single sample in a study of PD-L1 blockade in urothelial cancer. Sequenced by immunoSEQ multiplex PCR; TCRdb stores in-frame clones only, minus some. The sample yields about 120,000 clones, around 88% seen once. The specimen was PBMCs, collected around atezolizumab (anti-PD-L1) treatment. The origin of the receptors is a man aged 55 to 70 with urothelial cancer. CDR3s include the opening cysteine and the closing phenylalanine or tryptophan. The D gene is left open where the match is weak. Clone size is shown for a subset of rows, as once, few, many or a class of expanded clone.

J gene | clone size | D gene | V gene | CDR3 protein | CDR3 DNA
TRBJ2-3 | NA | NA | TRBV7-3 | CASSLSTGTDTQYF | TGTGCCAGCAGCTTATCGACAGGAACAGATACGCAGTATTTT
TRBJ2-2 | NA | NA | TRBV14 | CASSLRTVDTGELFF | TGTGCCAGCAGCCTAAGAACGGTCGACACCGGGGAGCTGTTTTTT
TRBJ2-7 | few | TRBD1 | TRBV12-5 | CASGPDRGEQYF | TGTGCTAGTGGCCCAGACAGGGGCGAGCAGTACTTC
TRBJ1-1 | NA | NA | TRBV28 | CASSFSPGVRNTEAFF | TGTGCCAGCAGTTTTTCCCCGGGGGTCCGGAACACTGAAGCTTTCTTT
TRBJ2-2 | NA | NA | TRBV2 | CASGGLLNTGELFF | TGTGCCAGCGGGGGCCTACTAAACACCGGGGAGCTGTTTTTT
TRBJ1-1 | NA | TRBD1 | TRBV23-1 | CATPGQGCTEAFF | TGCGCCACCCCGGGACAGGGTTGCACTGAAGCTTTCTTT
TRBJ2-7 | NA | NA | TRBV10-1 | CASSEGTGTYEQYF | TGCGCCAGCAGTGAGGGAACGGGTACCTACGAGCAGTACTTC
TRBJ1-1 | NA | TRBD1 | TRBV7-9 | CASSLAGGDPEAFF | TGTGCCAGCAGCTTAGCAGGGGGCGACCCTGAAGCTTTCTTT
TRBJ2-3 | NA | TRBD2 | TRBV29-1 | CSVEWGGRGDTQYF | TGCAGCGTTGAATGGGGCGGGAGGGGGGATACGCAGTATTTT
TRBJ2-3 | NA | TRBD2 | TRBV5-1 | CASSLSGTSTDTQYF | TGCGCCAGCAGCCTCAGCGGGACTAGCACAGATACGCAGTATTTT
TRBJ2-3 | NA | TRBD2 | TRBV5-1 | CASSPTSGTTDTQYF | TGCGCCAGCAGCCCAACTAGCGGGACCACAGATACGCAGTATTTT
TRBJ2-5 | NA | NA | TRBV7-9 | CASSLATAKETQYF | TGTGCCAGCAGCTTAGCGACAGCGAAAGAGACCCAGTACTTC
TRBJ2-7 | NA | TRBD1 | TRBV9 | CASSVAWTGDYEQYF | TGTGCCAGCAGCGTAGCATGGACAGGGGACTACGAGCAGTACTTC
TRBJ2-5 | NA | NA | TRBV29-1 | CSVEVPQETQYF | TGCAGCGTTGAAGTTCCTCAAGAGACCCAGTACTTC
TRBJ2-7 | NA | TRBD2 | TRBV7-2 | CASSLRLAGGSEQYF | TGTGCCAGCAGCCTCAGACTAGCGGGGGGATCCGAGCAGTACTTC
TRBJ1-2 | NA | TRBD1 | TRBV13 | CASSSTGGLYGYTF | TGTGCCAGCAGCTCAACAGGGGGGCTCTATGGCTACACCTTC
TRBJ2-2 | NA | NA | TRBV10-2 | CASGENTGELFF | TGCGCCAGCGGAGAGAACACCGGGGAGCTGTTTTTT
TRBJ2-1 | NA | TRBD2 | TRBV2 | CASSRLAGVGGEQFF | TGTGCCAGCTCCCGGCTAGCGGGAGTCGGGGGTGAGCAGTTCTTC
TRBJ2-3 | NA | NA | TRBV5-1 | CASSLVGGSSTDTQYF | TGCGCCAGCAGCTTGGTGGGAGGAAGTAGCACAGATACGCAGTATTTT
TRBJ2-7 | NA | TRBD1 | TRBV7-9 | CASSLFSLDRGEQYF | TGTGCCAGCAGCTTATTCAGCCTGGACAGGGGGGAGCAGTACTTC
TRBJ2-7 | NA | TRBD2 | TRBV7-8 | CASSSRDYLSEQYF | TGTGCCAGCAGCTCCCGGGACTATCTTTCCGAGCAGTACTTC
TRBJ1-2 | NA | NA | TRBV18 | CASSQGSKDGYTF | TGTGCCAGCTCACAGGGGTCCAAGGATGGCTACACCTTC
TRBJ2-7 | NA | NA | TRBV6-5 | CASSLTWASVSYEQYF | TGTGCCAGCAGTTTGACTTGGGCTAGCGTATCCTACGAGCAGTACTTC
TRBJ2-1 | NA | NA | TRBV30 | CAWSGAGSSYNEQFF | TGTGCCTGGAGCGGAGCGGGCAGCTCCTACAATGAGCAGTTCTTC
TRBJ2-7 | NA | TRBD1 | TRBV5-1 | CASSRGTGNEQYF | TGCGCCAGCAGCCGCGGGACAGGGAACGAGCAGTACTTC
TRBJ2-5 | NA | TRBD2 | TRBV7-2 | CASSLRPPLAGGETQYF | TGTGCCAGCAGCCTCCGCCCCCCGCTAGCGGGGGGGGAGACCCAGTACTTC
TRBJ2-3 | once | NA | TRBV7-2 | CASSPYVSDTQYF | TGTGCCAGCAGCCCCTACGTGTCGGATACGCAGTATTTT
TRBJ2-3 | NA | TRBD2 | TRBV7-3 | CASSSSGAGGTDTQYF | TGTGCCAGCAGCTCGTCAGGAGCGGGGGGCACAGATACGCAGTATTTT
TRBJ2-3 | NA | NA | TRBV7-8 | CASSLRKDTQYF | TGTGCCAGCAGTCTCAGAAAGGATACGCAGTATTTT
TRBJ1-6 | NA | TRBD1 | TRBV6-5 | CASSYLQGYSPLHF | TGTGCCAGCAGTTATCTACAGGGGTACTCACCCCTCCACTTT
TRBJ2-2 | NA | NA | TRBV18 | CASSPWTENTGELFF | TGTGCCAGCTCACCCTGGACTGAAAACACCGGGGAGCTGTTTTTT
TRBJ2-1 | NA | NA | TRBV9 | CASSVGPFNEQFF | TGTGCCAGCAGCGTCGGTCCTTTCAATGAGCAGTTCTTC
TRBJ1-1 | NA | NA | TRBV5-1 | CASSSGQKQGEAFF | TGCGCCAGCAGCAGTGGACAGAAACAAGGTGAAGCTTTCTTT
TRBJ2-2 | once | NA | TRBV7-3 | CASSLNGGNTGELFF | TGTGCCAGCAGCTTAAATGGCGGCAACACCGGGGAGCTGTTTTTT
TRBJ1-4 | NA | NA | TRBV29-1 | CSVDTSTNEKLFF | TGCAGCGTAGACACTTCAACTAATGAAAAACTGTTTTTT
TRBJ2-3 | NA | NA | TRBV7-6 | CASSVSGFTDTQYF | TGTGCCAGCAGCGTCAGCGGGTTCACAGATACGCAGTATTTT
TRBJ1-2 | few | NA | TRBV28 | CASSLGQTLYGYTF | TGTGCCAGCAGTTTAGGGCAGACGCTCTATGGCTACACCTTC
TRBJ2-7 | NA | TRBD2 | TRBV7-3 | CASSSGTSGSEQYF | TGTGCCAGCAGCTCCGGGACTAGCGGGAGCGAGCAGTACTTC
TRBJ2-7 | NA | NA | TRBV11-2 | CASSSVASYEQYF | TGTGCCAGCAGCTCCGTGGCCTCCTACGAGCAGTACTTC
TRBJ2-7 | NA | NA | TRBV27 | CASSLDGRDTHEQYF | TGTGCCAGCAGTTTAGACGGCAGGGACACCCACGAGCAGTACTTC
TRBJ2-3 | NA | TRBD2 | TRBV28 | CASSSSGGLLLDTQYF | TGTGCCAGCAGTTCTAGCGGGGGGCTACTTCTAGATACGCAGTATTTT
TRBJ2-3 | NA | TRBD2 | TRBV28 | CASRLAGGRVDTQYF | TGTGCCAGCAGACTAGCGGGAGGCCGGGTAGATACGCAGTATTTT
TRBJ1-1 | NA | TRBD1 | TRBV19 | CASSINFQGVNTEAFF | TGTGCCAGTAGTATCAATTTCCAGGGGGTGAACACTGAAGCTTTCTTT
TRBJ1-2 | NA | NA | TRBV27 | CASSLAGLGGYTF | TGTGCCAGCAGTTTGGCGGGGCTCGGTGGCTACACCTTC
TRBJ1-2 | NA | NA | TRBV5-1 | CASSLATTGTTANYGYTF | TGCGCCAGCAGCTTGGCGACTACGGGGACAACTGCTAACTATGGCTACACCTTC
TRBJ1-3 | few | NA | TRBV9 | CASSATGLANTIYF | TGTGCCAGCAGCGCCACAGGTTTGGCAAACACCATATATTTT
TRBJ2-5 | NA | NA | TRBV18 | CASSPPSKETQYF | TGTGCCAGCTCACCACCGAGTAAAGAGACCCAGTACTTC
TRBJ2-1 | NA | TRBD1 | TRBV7-9 | CASSPWGQGAGYNEQFF | TGTGCCAGCAGCCCGTGGGGACAGGGGGCCGGATACAATGAGCAGTTCTTC
TRBJ2-7 | NA | NA | TRBV5-6 | CASSFGYEQYF | TGTGCCAGCAGCTTCGGCTACGAGCAGTACTTC
TRBJ2-1 | NA | TRBD2 | TRBV11-2 | CASSLVRGGHYEQFF | TGTGCCAGCAGCTTAGTACGGGGGGGCCATTATGAGCAGTTCTTC
TRBJ1-1 | NA | NA | TRBV28 | CASSQMNTEAFF | TGTGCCAGCAGCCAAATGAACACTGAAGCTTTCTTT
TRBJ2-3 | NA | NA | TRBV5-1 | CASGQSGADTQYF | TGCGCCAGCGGGCAGTCCGGGGCAGATACGCAGTATTTT
TRBJ2-5 | NA | TRBD1 | TRBV9 | CASSAGQGQETQYF | TGTGCCAGCAGCGCCGGACAGGGACAAGAGACCCAGTACTTC
TRBJ2-1 | NA | NA | TRBV5-1 | CASSWGDGIYNEQFF | TGCGCCAGCAGCTGGGGGGACGGGATCTACAATGAGCAGTTCTTC